This TCR beta chain was profiled in a study of long-term antiretroviral therapy in people with HIV. Every sample had roughly 1-11 million cryopreserved PBMC in it before DNA extraction. immunoSEQ v3.0 was run at survey level. Measured with immunoSEQ multiplex PCR; TCRdb has only the in-frame clones, and not every one. Found here are tens of thousands of clones, around 85% of them singletons; the top ten hold 4.5% to 6%. The CDR3 sequence is 13 residues long. The V end lost 4 bases, the J end lost 4 bases, and 11 bases lay between the germline ends. Germline lookup yields CDR1 MNHEY and CDR2 SMNVEV (reference sequence).

The source is a woman aged 45 to 65 with HIV. This sample comprised unsorted PBMCs, obtained 3.1 years after starting antiretroviral therapy. This chain connects TRBV27 to TRBJ2-7; D unclear. This CDR3 reads CASSSLWKYEQYF. As DNA, the CDR3 is TGTGCCAGCAGTTCACTCTGGAAATACGAGCAGTACTTC.